What follows are 28 T cell receptor beta chains derived from one specimen sequenced in a study of blood T cell repertoires in COVID-19. Method: immunoSEQ multiplex PCR; TCRdb's copy keeps in-frame clones and lacks some. The data hold roughly 500,000 clones, with roughly 90% observed a single time. Sequencing input: PBMCs or T cells enriched from blood (not recorded which). The receptors originated from a woman aged 35 to 49 who had recovered from COVID-19.

The chain couples TRBV6-5 to TRBJ1-5; 8 bases align to TRBD1. V was clipped by 3 bases and J by 7 bases; unmatched bases: 5. CDR1 MNHEY and CDR2 SVGAGI come from the germline V gene. This CDR3 comprises 14 residues. Here the CDR3 DNA reads TGTGCCAGCAGTTATAGACAGGGGTACCAGCCCCAGCATTTT. It is translated as CASSYRQGYQPQHF.

V gene TRBV6-5 combines with J gene TRBJ1-2; the D gene is possibly TRBD1 (5 bases). Germline V CDR1 and CDR2: MNHEY, SVGAGI. The CDR3 is 15 amino acids. V lost 6 bases, J lost 5 bases, and 19 bases lay in between. The CDR3 bases are TGTGCCAGCAGATCTGGACAAACCGCGCCATATGGCTACACCTTC. This codes for CASRSGQTAPYGYTF.

This clone was observed a handful of times. The chain has TRBV18 and TRBJ2-7, with 13 bases lining up with TRBD2. The CDR3 is 15 amino acids. Germline lookup yields CDR1 KGHSH and CDR2 LQKENI. V shed 6 bases, J shed 2 bases, and the junction held 4 bases outside the gene matches. The chain's CDR3 is CASSRGLAGAYEQYF. In DNA form, the CDR3 reads TGTGCCAGCTCCCGCGGACTAGCGGGGGCCTACGAGCAGTACTTC. Filled out from reference TRBV18 and TRBJ2-7, the complete variable domain reads NAGVMQNPRHLVRRRGQEARLRCSPMKGHSHVYWYRQLPEEGLKFMVYLQKENIIDESGMPKERFSAEFPKEGPSILRIQQVVRGDSAAYFCASSRGLAGAYEQYFGPGTRLTVT.

The chain uses TRBV29-1 and TRBJ1-2; the match to TRBD1 covers 7 bases. CDR3 length: 13 amino acids. Germline assignment: CDR1 SQVTM and CDR2 ANQGSEA. J lost 7 bases, V lost 4 bases, and 9 bases had no gene match. The CDR3 loop reads CSVVPGGSFGYTF. The CDR3 DNA reads TGCAGCGTTGTGCCAGGGGGTAGTTTTGGCTACACCTTC.

The chain uses TRBV27 and TRBJ2-6; no firm D call. CDR1 and CDR2 (germline): MNHEY, SMNVEV (reference sequence). Trimming took off 6 bases at V and 0 bases at J, with 6 bases between the two ends. This CDR3 is built from 14 residues. The CDR3 spells CASSPISGANVLTF. In DNA, the CDR3 is TGTGCCAGCAGCCCAATCTCTGGGGCCAACGTCCTGACTTTC. The full variable domain, completed using reference TRBV27 and TRBJ2-6, is EAQVTQNPRYLITVTGKKLTVTCSQNMNHEYMSWYRQDPGLGLRQIYYSMNVEVTDKGDVPEGYKVSRKEKRNFPLILESPSPNQTSLYFCASSPISGANVLTFGAGSRLTVL.

V and J are TRBV3-1 (or the pseudogene TRBV3-2) and TRBJ2-3; 13 nucleotides agree with TRBD2. The CDR3 runs 18 residues. Germline V gene sequence: CDR1 LGHDT, CDR2 YNNKEL (reference sequence). Losses at the gene ends were 4 bases for V and 0 bases for J; bases not matched to a gene: 7. DNA for the CDR3: TGTGCCAGCAGCCCCAGACTAGCGGGAGGAACTAGCACAGATACGCAGTATTTT. This translates into CASSPRLAGGTSTDTQYF.

The chain employs TRBV20-1 and TRBJ2-1, with 7 positions matching TRBD1. Per germline, CDR1 DFQATT and CDR2 SNEGSKA (reference sequence). The V gene end was trimmed by 5 bases and the J gene end by 13 bases; junction bases not matched to a gene: 8. This CDR3 region has 11 residues. CDR3 residues: CSARQGQSQFF. The CDR3 DNA is TGCAGTGCTCGACAGGGACAATCCCAGTTCTTC.

CDR3 protein: CASSYDTYNEQFF. DNA for the CDR3: TGTGCCAGCAGCTACGACACCTACAATGAGCAGTTCTTC. The chain combines TRBV12-3 or TRBV12-4 with TRBJ2-1, with unresolved D. There are 13 residues in the CDR3. Trimming cost V 6 bases and J 2 bases, with 8 bases left between them.

The V gene is TRBV18, the J gene TRBJ1-2; 11 bases are a match to TRBD1. V trimming: 5 bases; J trimming: 4 bases; junction bases outside the gene matches: 6. The CDR3 length is 15 residues. The V gene's germline CDR1 is KGHSH and CDR2 LQKENI. CDR3 sequence (DNA): TGTGCCAGCTCAACTGGGACAGGGGGTTCCTATGGCTACACCTTC. This translates into CASSTGTGGSYGYTF.

Notes on this clone: This same CDR3 is encoded by further DNA sequences in the sample. The chain joins TRBV19 to TRBJ2-1; the D is unclear. CDR3 size: 13 residues. Deletions cut 3 bases from V and 0 bases from J, with 3 bases between. Germline values: CDR1 LNHDA, CDR2 SQIVND (reference sequence). The CDR3 spells CASSISSYNEQFF. CDR3 bases: TGTGCCAGTAGTATTAGCTCCTACAATGAGCAGTTCTTC.

The chain couples TRBV27 to TRBJ1-2; 9 nucleotides align to TRBD1. The CDR3 covers 16 residues. The germline CDR1 and CDR2 sequences are MNHEY and SMNVEV (reference sequence). J was trimmed by 4 bases and V by 5 bases; bases with no gene match: 11. CDR3 residues: CASSPIQGATTYGYTF. CDR3 DNA: TGTGCCAGCAGTCCAATACAGGGGGCCACAACCTATGGCTACACCTTC.

The gene calls are TRBV2 and TRBJ1-4, with 7 bases identical to TRBD1. The CDR3 runs to 14 residues. Trimming at V came to 8 bases and at J to 7 bases, leaving 10 bases not matched to a gene. The germline gives CDR1 SNHLY, CDR2 FYNNEI. The CDR3 nucleotides read TGTGCCAGCTTCCGAACAGGGGTGGGTGAAAAACTGTTTTTT. Its protein is CASFRTGVGEKLFF.

This chain links TRBV6-2 or TRBV6-3 with TRBJ2-7; TRBD1 agrees at 7 bases. From germline, CDR1 is MNHEY and CDR2 SVGEGT. The CDR3 has 14 amino acids. The trim removed 4 bases at V and 0 bases at J, leaving 3 bases unmatched. As DNA, the CDR3 is TGTGCCAGCAGTTCGACAGGGATCTCCTACGAGCAGTACTTC. Encoded protein: CASSSTGISYEQYF.

The CDR3 protein is CASSLQGAVMPGELFF. In DNA form, the CDR3 reads TGTGCCAGCAGCTTACAGGGGGCTGTGATGCCCGGGGAGCTGTTTTTT. The gene calls are TRBV11-2 and TRBJ2-2; 8 nucleotides align to TRBD1. The junction had 8 bases not matched to a gene; V was cut back by 2 bases and J by 6 bases. This CDR3 region has 16 residues. Germline V gene sequence: CDR1 SGHAT, CDR2 FQNNGV.

CDR3 DNA sequence: TGTGCCAGCAGCGCCTATAGCGGGACTAGCTCCTACAATGAGCAGTTCTTC. This encodes CASSAYSGTSSYNEQFF. V gene TRBV9 combines with J gene TRBJ2-1; 8 bases line up with TRBD2. Trimming cost V 3 bases and J 0 bases; bases outside gene matches: 8. Germline assignment: CDR1 SGDLS and CDR2 YYNGEE. The CDR3 extends over 17 amino acids.

V and J are TRBV18 and TRBJ1-1, with 9 positions matching TRBD1. V trimming: 2 bases; J trimming: 5 bases; junction bases outside the gene matches: 9. The germline V gene has CDR1 KGHSH and CDR2 LQKENI. This CDR3 comprises 16 residues. This CDR3 reads CASSPGGTGIGTEAFF. Here the CDR3 DNA reads TGTGCCAGCTCACCAGGGGGGACAGGGATAGGGACTGAAGCTTTCTTT.

DNA for the CDR3: TGTGCCAGCAGCCCCTCGGGGAATGGGAACACTGAAGCTTTCTTT. This encodes CASSPSGNGNTEAFF. The rearrangement links TRBV9 to TRBJ1-1, with D uncertain. This CDR3 has 15 residues. The germline V gene has CDR1 SGDLS and CDR2 YYNGEE. The germline V and J ends were trimmed by 4 bases and 1 base, with 14 bases remaining between them. Variable domain in full (rest from reference TRBV9 and TRBJ1-1): DSGVTQTPKHLITATGQRVTLRCSPRSGDLSVYWYQQSLDQGLQFLIQYYNGEERAKGNILERFSAQQFPDLHSELNLSSLELGDSALYFCASSPSGNGNTEAFFGQGTRLTVV.

The genes are TRBV10-3 and TRBJ2-5; 7 positions agree with TRBD1. Trimming took 6 bases from V and 5 from J; bases not matched to a gene: 9. CDR1 is ENHRY, CDR2 SYGVKD, per germline. CDR3 length: 14 amino acids. The CDR3 is CAISIDRVEETQYF. The CDR3 DNA follows: TGTGCCATCAGCATCGACAGGGTGGAGGAGACCCAGTACTTC.

The gene calls are TRBV6-5 and TRBJ1-2; 9 bases map to TRBD1. The CDR3 is 13 amino acids. V shed 6 bases, J shed 8 bases, and the junction held 7 bases outside the gene matches. Germline CDR1 MNHEY, CDR2 SVGAGI. CDR3 nucleotides: TGTGCCAGCAGCCGGACAGGGGAGTTGGGCTACACCTTC. Encoded protein: CASSRTGELGYTF.

The chain employs TRBV10-3 and TRBJ1-1; D possibly corresponds to TRBD1 (5 bases). The germline V gene encodes CDR1 ENHRY and CDR2 SYGVKD. The CDR3 sequence is 15 residues long. The germline V and J ends were trimmed by 4 bases and 2 bases, with 14 bases remaining between them. For the CDR3, the DNA is TGTGCCATCAGTGGATCGCGGGGGTATAACACTGAAGCTTTCTTT. It translates to CAISGSRGYNTEAFF.

The chain employs TRBV11-3 and TRBJ1-1; D is possibly TRBD1 (6 bases). The CDR3 length is 13 residues. Looked up from germline, CDR1 is SGHNT and CDR2 is YENEEA. The V end was cut by 2 bases, the J end by 3 bases, with 7 bases between. The CDR3 sequence: CASSLNRDTEAFF. The CDR3, as DNA: TGTGCCAGCAGCTTAAACAGGGACACTGAAGCTTTCTTT.

This chain connects TRBV24-1 to TRBJ2-7, with 9 bases lining up with TRBD1. After removal of 4 bases from V and 3 bases from J, the junction contained 3 bases not matched to a gene. CDR3 length: 14 residues. Per germline, CDR1 KGHDR and CDR2 SFDVKD. CDR3 residues: CATSDGQGLYEQYF. The DNA of the CDR3 is TGTGCCACCAGTGACGGACAGGGGCTCTACGAGCAGTACTTC.

There are a few counts of this clone. The J gene is TRBJ1-6, the V gene TRBV28; 10 bases are shared with TRBD1. Germline CDR1 is MDHEN and CDR2 is SYDVKM. V lost 10 bases, J lost 7 bases, and 7 bases stayed unmatched. This CDR3 is built from 14 residues. The CDR3 reads CATRGTGVNSPLHF. CDR3 DNA sequence: TGTGCCACCCGGGGGACAGGGGTCAATTCACCCCTCCACTTT.

The table lists this clone with a count of one. The chain carries TRBV7-2 and TRBJ1-2, with a tentative D call TRBD1 (6 bases). The CDR3 extends over 14 amino acids. Trimming took off 3 bases at V and 4 bases at J, with 12 bases between the two ends. Germline V CDR1 and CDR2: SGHTA, FQGNSA. The CDR3 reads CASSLGQGRYGYTF. The CDR3 bases are TGTGCCAGCAGCTTGGGTCAGGGGCGCTATGGCTACACCTTC.

The chain combines TRBV14 with TRBJ1-2, with D maybe TRBD1 (5 bases). The CDR3 has 14 amino acids. From germline, CDR1 is SGHDN and CDR2 FVKESK. Trimming stripped 1 base from V and 3 bases from J, with 9 bases between. The CDR3 loop reads CASSQADSDYGYTF. The CDR3 bases are TGTGCCAGCAGCCAAGCAGACAGTGACTATGGCTACACCTTC.

This clone was detected only a few times. V and J are TRBV15 and TRBJ1-4; the D gene is possibly TRBD1 (5 bases). V gave up 5 bases and J gave up 5 bases, with 15 bases separating them. Per germline, CDR1 LNHNV and CDR2 YYDKDF (reference sequence). CDR3 length: 15 amino acids. CDR3: CATSRGGRENEKLFF. The CDR3, as DNA: TGTGCCACCAGCCGGGGGGGACGGGAGAATGAAAAACTGTTTTTT.

J is TRBJ2-2 and V is TRBV5-1; no reliable D call. Trimming removed 1 base from V and 6 bases from J, with 10 bases in between. The germline V gene has CDR1 SGHRS and CDR2 YFSETQ. This CDR3 spans 14 amino acids. For the CDR3, the DNA is TGCGCCAGCAGCTTGTTCAGCAGGTCCGGGGAGCTGTTTTTT. Translated: CASSLFSRSGELFF.

This chain connects TRBV7-9 to TRBJ1-4; 8 positions match TRBD1. V was clipped by 5 bases and J by 6 bases; unmatched bases: 8. Germline CDR1 reads SEHNR; CDR2 reads FQNEAQ (reference sequence). The CDR3 runs 15 residues. The CDR3 sequence: CASSPWTGSDEKLFF. In DNA form, the CDR3 reads TGTGCCAGCAGCCCCTGGACAGGGTCGGATGAAAAACTGTTTTTT.